The clone carrying this T cell receptor beta chain was seen at least ten times. Its antigen is undetermined. The sample comes from a study of neurological immune-mediated disorders. Study findings and constraints: The absence of any CDR3 amino acid sequence shared by expanded clones across subjects suggests that repertoires were private in all groups.

Over 190 million TCR-beta sequences (from 15-18 subjects) were yielded by each sequencing run. TCRdb processed the 5' RACE reads anew with MiXCR; each CDR3 protein has one entry. The sample has 65,000 to 70,000 distinct CDR3 sequences, under 5% seen once. The CDR3 runs 16 residues. V was trimmed by 0 bases and J by 3 bases, leaving 15 bases between them. CDR1 and CDR2 from the germline V gene are SGHRS and YFSETQ. J is TRBJ1-1 and V is TRBV5-1, with D possibly matching TRBD1 (6 bases). This sequence originates from a man aged 50 or older with multiple sclerosis. Sequenced input: PBMCs. This chain's CDR3 is CASSLGSAQGYTEAFF. The CDR3 DNA reads as TGCGCCAGCAGCTTGGGATCCGCCCAGGGGTACACTGAAGCTTTCTTT.